A single sample gave rise to the 5 T cell receptor beta chains below, sequenced in a study of cytomegalovirus exposure and HLA in healthy donors. Researchers ran the PCR with 60 Vbeta and 13 Jbeta primers. Here immunoSEQ multiplex PCR was the method, and the copy in TCRdb shows in-frame clones only, minus some. Recorded for this sample: 150,000 to 250,000 clones. The source material was PBMCs. Receptor source: a boy under 18 in good health and CMV-seronegative.

The chain is built from TRBV7-2 and TRBJ1-2; tentatively, D is TRBD1 (5 bases). Germline values: CDR1 SGHTA, CDR2 FQGNSA. This CDR3 contains 14 residues. V was pared by 6 bases and J by 3 bases, with 14 bases between. CDR3 sequence: CASRVMGPDYGYTF. As DNA, the CDR3 is TGTGCCAGCAGGGTTATGGGGCCAGACTATGGCTACACCTTC.

The chain has TRBV18 and TRBJ1-2; 9 bases map to TRBD1. The germline gives CDR1 KGHSH, CDR2 LQKENI. Trimming removed 2 bases from V and 2 bases from J; junction bases left unmatched: 6. The CDR3 runs 16 residues. CDR3 sequence: CASSPGPGQGNYGYTF. The CDR3 DNA is TGTGCCAGCTCACCAGGGCCGGGACAGGGAAACTATGGCTACACCTTC.

The chain couples TRBV2 to TRBJ1-1; D unresolved. The CDR3 totals 14 residues. V lost 7 bases and J 0 bases, leaving 12 bases between the germline ends. Germline V gene lookup returns CDR1 SNHLY and CDR2 FYNNEI. DNA for the CDR3: TGTGCCAGCATCATCTCTAGCCTGAACACTGAAGCTTTCTTT. Its protein is CASIISSLNTEAFF.

The rearrangement uses TRBV6-1 and TRBJ1-1; maybe TRBD1 (6 bases). The CDR3 has 14 amino acids. The V end lost 6 bases, the J end lost 1 base, and 12 bases lay between the germline ends. Germline CDR1 is MNHNS and CDR2 is SASEGT. This chain's CDR3 is CASSFGTTNTEAFF. In DNA form, the CDR3 reads TGTGCCAGCAGCTTCGGGACAACGAACACTGAAGCTTTCTTT.

V and J are TRBV5-1 and TRBJ1-2; a possible D gene is TRBD1 (6 bases). Germline V gives CDR1 SGHRS, CDR2 YFSETQ. V lost 3 bases to trimming and J lost 1 base, with 13 bases between them. The CDR3 extends over 15 amino acids. CDR3 bases: TGCGCCAGCAGCTCAACAGGGCAAAGTAACTATGGCTACACCTTC. As protein: CASSSTGQSNYGYTF.